Below, one T cell receptor beta chain is given with its context. Antigen unknown. Using a J-beta primer mix together with a sample-barcoded 5' primer, a second PCR was run for about 6 to 12 cycles. Each cDNA molecule carried a tag from a template-switch adaptor that contained 12 random nucleotides. MiXCR, run by TCRdb on the 5' RACE reads, gives a single entry per CDR3 protein. The repertoire consists of about 680,000 distinct CDR3 sequences, with approximately 49% occurring once and the leading ten covering around 32%. This sample was taken from a study of blood T cells in healthy people across ages. V shed 4 bases and J shed 7 bases, with 18 bases lying between them. Germline CDR1 is SGDLS and CDR2 is YYNGEE. The CDR3 is 14 amino acids. Study-level findings and limits: Per million T cells, the diversity of TCR beta decreased roughly linearly as age advanced. Diversity was higher, and naive CD4+ cells more numerous, in long-lived donors than in aged donors. Any conclusive comparison of naive versus antigen-experienced cells was prevented by using unsorted PBMCs.

This TCR was sampled from a woman in her fifties or sixties in good health. The rearrangement links TRBV9 to TRBJ2-7; D is uncertain. What was sequenced was blood. DNA of the CDR3: TGTGCCAGCAGCCCTCTGGGTTACTACAATGAGCAGTACTTC. It is translated as CASSPLGYYNEQYF.